This TCR beta chain was obtained from a study of cytomegalovirus exposure and HLA in healthy donors. Study-wide points: Rarity characterized most TCR sequences, yet some public TCRs appeared in many donors. The study recorded 164 TCR beta chains that were cytomegalovirus-associated.

Assay: immunoSEQ multiplex PCR; the TCRdb copy retains only in-frame clones and omits some. There are 130,000 to 150,000 clones in the sample; 75% to 90% occur only once, and roughly 6.5% lies in the top ten. V gave up 3 bases and J gave up 2 bases, with 8 bases separating them. The CDR3 has 14 amino acids. Germline V gene sequence: CDR1 MNHEY, CDR2 SMNVEV (reference sequence). Concerning this clone itself: The antigen is unknown.

The chain is built from TRBV27 and TRBJ1-5; possible D gene TRBD1, 5 bases. The sequenced material came from PBMCs. This TCR derives from a woman in her twenties or thirties in good health and CMV-seropositive. This CDR3 is CASSFIGGNQPQHF. CDR3 coding DNA: TGTGCCAGCAGTTTTATAGGGGGCAATCAGCCCCAGCATTTT.